This TCR beta chain appears in the sequencing data of a study of human T cells and chemical hapten exposure. Looking at the study overall: Upper-back patch tests with 0.01% DPC were read at 6 days. Patients were mainly female, each with alopecia areata, totalis or universalis.

The CDR3 is made up of 14 amino acids. Germline CDR1 and CDR2: SQVTM and ANQGSEA. Trimming pared 6 bases from V and 2 bases from J, leaving 16 bases between. The time point: patch test 1, 2 weeks after DPC sensitization. The sample's treatment: therapeutic diphenylcyclopropenone sensitization with weekly scalp DPC. Unfractionated whole blood was the source from which total RNA was extracted. There are many counts of this clonotype. For the library, individual cDNA molecules each received unique molecular identifiers. TCRdb re-analysed the RACE reads in MiXCR, keeping a single row per CDR3 protein. Found here are some 52,000 distinct CDR3 sequences, approximately 10% of them singletons; the top ten hold 1.8%.

The J gene is TRBJ1-2, the V gene TRBV29-1; D might be TRBD1 (6 bases). The sample here was whole blood, taken in connection with sensitization to the hapten diphenylcyclopropenone (DPC). The TCR sequence derives from a woman in her thirties or forties with alopecia areata. Some clones in this sample may be carry-over from other donors' samples. CDR3 coding DNA: TGCAGCGTCCCCGAGTCAGGGGACAACTATGGCTACACCTTC. Its translation: CSVPESGDNYGYTF.